A selection of T cell receptor beta chains follows, all from one sample in a study of blood T cell repertoires in COVID-19. Sequencing used immunoSEQ multiplex PCR; TCRdb keeps in-frame clones, though not all of them. Among approximately 290,000 clones listed, around nine tenths were seen once. The sequenced sample consisted of peripheral blood. These receptors were collected from a man aged 25 to 45 with acute or convalescent COVID-19. CDR3s include the opening cysteine and the closing phenylalanine or tryptophan. D genes are given only for firm matches. Size values are once, few and many counts, or a class for expanded clones, and some rows have none.

clone_size d_call cdr3_length j_call v_call cdr3_aa cdr3_nt
- - 14 TRBJ2-3 TRBV7-8 CASSQTGSTDTQYF TGTGCCAGCAGCCAAACGGGGAGCACAGATACGCAGTATTTT
- - 18 TRBJ1-4 TRBV7-9 CASRPTGTKGRRNEKLFF TGTGCCAGCAGACCAACCGGGACCAAGGGGAGGAGGAATGAAAAACTGTTTTTT
- - 14 TRBJ1-4 TRBV15 CATSRDLPSEKLFF TGTGCCACCAGCAGGGATCTCCCTAGTGAAAAACTGTTTTTT
- - 14 TRBJ2-3 TRBV28 CASSTHTSTDTQYF TGTGCCAGCAGTACCCATACTAGCACAGATACGCAGTATTTT
- - 14 TRBJ1-5 TRBV19 CASEVGGSNQPQHF TGTGCCAGTGAAGTGGGGGGAAGCAATCAGCCCCAGCATTTT
once - 16 TRBJ2-7 TRBV5-6 CASSFYPTQDRGEQYF TGTGCCAGCAGCTTCTACCCTACTCAAGATCGAGGCGAGCAGTACTTC
- - 13 TRBJ1-1 TRBV7-9 CASDMGANTEAFF TGTGCCAGTGACATGGGGGCGAACACTGAAGCTTTCTTT
- - 13 TRBJ2-3 TRBV5-4 CASSSFSGDTQYF TGTGCCAGCAGCTCCTTCAGTGGAGATACGCAGTATTTT
- - 15 TRBJ1-2 TRBV5-6 CASSLDLGANYGYTF TGTGCCAGCAGCTTGGATCTGGGAGCGAACTATGGCTACACCTTC
- TRBD1 16 TRBJ1-6 TRBV6-1 CASSEVKGAGNSPLHF TGTGCCAGCAGTGAAGTTAAGGGGGCAGGTAATTCACCCCTCCACTTT
once TRBD2 18 TRBJ2-7 TRBV27 CASSSRLAGPTISYEQYF TGTGCCAGCAGTTCGAGACTAGCGGGACCTACTATCTCCTACGAGCAGTACTTC
once TRBD1 15 TRBJ2-7 TRBV30 CAWSLVGQGVYEQYF TGTGCCTGGAGCCTCGTGGGACAGGGGGTCTACGAGCAGTACTTC
- - 12 TRBJ1-4 TRBV6-6 CASRDKQGKLFF TGTGCCAGCAGAGATAAACAGGGAAAACTGTTTTTT
- TRBD1 15 TRBJ2-2 TRBV10-3 CAISGQVSYTGELFF TGTGCCATCAGCGGACAGGTTAGCTACACCGGGGAGCTGTTTTTT
- - 14 TRBJ1-1 TRBV6-5 CASSSLYTNTEAFF TGTGCCAGCAGTTCCCTTTATACTAACACTGAAGCTTTCTTT
- - 13 TRBJ1-4 TRBV24-1 CATSDFQGGKLFF TGTGCCACCAGTGATTTCCAGGGCGGAAAACTGTTTTTT
once - 13 TRBJ1-6 TRBV7-9 CASSPGGDSPLHF TGTGCCAGCAGCCCCGGCGGGGATTCACCCCTCCACTTT
- - 14 TRBJ2-7 TRBV13 CASSLAGWGVEQYF TGTGCCAGCAGCTTAGCGGGCTGGGGCGTGGAGCAGTACTTC
- TRBD1 14 TRBJ2-7 TRBV28 CASSPQGTFSEQYF TGTGCCAGCAGCCCACAGGGGACATTTAGCGAGCAGTACTTC
- - 16 TRBJ2-2 TRBV5-4 CASSSGTYLLTGELFF TGTGCCAGCAGCTCCGGGACTTATTTACTTACCGGGGAGCTGTTTTTT
- - 18 TRBJ2-3 TRBV5-6 CASSQDTRERLYTDTQYF TGTGCCAGCAGCCAAGATACTAGAGAGCGGCTTTACACAGATACGCAGTATTTT
- - 16 TRBJ1-5 TRBV28 CASSFSGTPKGQPQHF TGTGCCAGCAGTTTTTCAGGGACACCTAAAGGACAGCCCCAGCATTTT
few TRBD1 16 TRBJ1-1 TRBV5-1 CASSPGWTGKNTEAFF TGCGCCAGCAGCCCGGGGTGGACAGGAAAGAACACTGAAGCTTTCTTT
once TRBD2 15 TRBJ2-3 TRBV19 CATTSGHTSTDTQYF TGTGCCACGACTAGCGGACATACTAGCACAGATACGCAGTATTTT
- TRBD1 14 TRBJ2-7 TRBV5-1 CASSSTTGLYEQYF TGCGCCAGCAGCTCCACGACAGGGTTGTACGAGCAGTACTTC
- - 15 TRBJ1-1 TRBV27 CASSWRGQGNTEAFF TGTGCCAGCAGTTGGCGGGGGCAGGGAAACACTGAAGCTTTCTTT
- - 18 TRBJ1-1 TRBV19 CASSALLRGENTRKEAFF TGTGCCAGTAGTGCCCTACTCAGGGGCGAAAATACCAGAAAGGAAGCTTTCTTT
- - 17 TRBJ2-7 TRBV7-9 CASSLVEPARGSYEQYF TGTGCCAGCAGCTTAGTCGAGCCTGCCCGGGGCTCCTACGAGCAGTACTTC
few - 13 TRBJ1-2 TRBV9 CASSPQGLNGYTF TGTGCCAGCAGCCCACAGGGATTAAATGGCTACACCTTC
- TRBD1 16 TRBJ2-7 TRBV5-8 CASSSGLTGRSYEQYF TGTGCCAGCAGCTCCGGCTTGACAGGGCGATCCTACGAGCAGTACTTC
many - 11 TRBJ2-7 TRBV12-5 CASGVSYEQYF TGTGCTAGTGGTGTGAGCTACGAGCAGTACTTC
- - 16 TRBJ1-4 TRBV5-1 CASSFQVSGTNEKLFF TGCGCCAGCAGCTTCCAAGTATCGGGGACTAATGAAAAACTGTTTTTT
- TRBD2 15 TRBJ2-7 TRBV27 CASRNLRERAGEQYF TGTGCCAGCAGGAACTTGCGGGAGCGAGCCGGCGAGCAGTACTTC
- TRBD2 14 TRBJ2-1 TRBV6-5 CASSSPSGENEQFF TGTGCCAGCAGCAGCCCTAGCGGGGAAAATGAGCAGTTCTTC
- - 16 TRBJ2-6 TRBV27 CASSFAGRSGANVLTF TGTGCCAGCAGTTTTGCGGGTCGCTCTGGGGCCAACGTCCTGACTTTC
- TRBD1 15 TRBJ1-5 TRBV19 CASIGQGAGNQPQHF TGTGCCTCCATAGGGCAGGGGGCGGGTAATCAGCCCCAGCATTTT
- - 13 TRBJ1-2 TRBV3-1/TRBV3-2 CASSQTGVQGYTF TGTGCCAGCAGCCAAACGGGAGTACAGGGCTACACCTTC
- - 16 TRBJ2-7 TRBV5-4 CASSPNAGTLTYEQYF TGTGCCAGCAGCCCTAACGCGGGGACTCTTACCTACGAGCAGTACTTC
- TRBD1 15 TRBJ1-2 TRBV19 CASSIQARGTYGYTF TGTGCCAGTAGTATACAGGCCAGGGGGACCTATGGCTACACCTTC
once TRBD2 13 TRBJ2-1 TRBV27 CASSLSTSGEQFF TGTGCCAGCAGTTTAAGTACTAGCGGTGAGCAGTTCTTC
- - 16 TRBJ1-4 TRBV10-3 CAISESGGPTNEKLFF TGTGCCATCAGTGAGTCGGGGGGACCAACTAATGAAAAACTGTTTTTT